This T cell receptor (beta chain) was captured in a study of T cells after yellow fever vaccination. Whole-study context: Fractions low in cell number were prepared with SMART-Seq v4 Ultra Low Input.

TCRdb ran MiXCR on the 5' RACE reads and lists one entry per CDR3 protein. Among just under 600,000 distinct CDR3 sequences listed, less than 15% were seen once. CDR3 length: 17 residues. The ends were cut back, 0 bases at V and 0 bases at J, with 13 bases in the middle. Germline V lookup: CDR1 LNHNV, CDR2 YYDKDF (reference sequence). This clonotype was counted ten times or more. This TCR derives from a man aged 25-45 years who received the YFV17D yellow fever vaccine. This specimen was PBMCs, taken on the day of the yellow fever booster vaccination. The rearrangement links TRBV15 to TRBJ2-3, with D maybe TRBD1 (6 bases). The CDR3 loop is CATSRDLNGQSTDTQYF. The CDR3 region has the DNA TGTGCCACCAGCAGAGATCTTAACGGACAGAGCACAGATACGCAGTATTTT.